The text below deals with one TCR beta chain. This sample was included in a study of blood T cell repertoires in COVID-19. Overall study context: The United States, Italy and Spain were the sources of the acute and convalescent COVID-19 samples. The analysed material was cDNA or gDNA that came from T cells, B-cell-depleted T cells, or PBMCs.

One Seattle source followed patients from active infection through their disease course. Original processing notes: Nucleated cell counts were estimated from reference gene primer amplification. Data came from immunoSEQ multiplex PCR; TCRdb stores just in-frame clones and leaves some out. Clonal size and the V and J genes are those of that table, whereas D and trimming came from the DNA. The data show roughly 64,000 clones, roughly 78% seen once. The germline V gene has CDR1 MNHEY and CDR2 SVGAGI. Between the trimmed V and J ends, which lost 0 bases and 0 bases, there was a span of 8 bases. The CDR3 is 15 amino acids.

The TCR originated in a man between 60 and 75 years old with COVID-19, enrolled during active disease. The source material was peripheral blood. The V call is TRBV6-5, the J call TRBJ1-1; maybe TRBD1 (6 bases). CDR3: CASSYSGQMNTEAFF. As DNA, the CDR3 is TGTGCCAGCAGTTACTCGGGACAAATGAACACTGAAGCTTTCTTT.